The 27 T cell receptor beta chains in this list originate from one sample, sequenced in a study of beta chain features in type 1 diabetes. Study conclusions and caveats: Shorter TCRB CDR3s, moderately but significantly so, marked every one of the four CD4+ subsets in Type 1 diabetes patients.

Their antigen targets remain unknown. The isolated RNA, all of it, was reverse transcribed, so expressed TCRB transcripts were what got sequenced. The table came from immunoSEQ multiplex PCR; TCRdb's copy has only in-frame clones and leaves some out. The sample holds roughly 260,000 clones, roughly 22% seen once. Sequenced: naive CD4+ T cells from blood. The receptors come from a woman aged 40 to 50 with type 1 diabetes.

This chain joins TRBV6-4 and TRBJ2-2; 7 nucleotides align to TRBD1. After removal of 3 bases from V and 5 bases from J, the junction contained 6 bases not matched to a gene. Germline lookup yields CDR1 MRHNA and CDR2 SNTAGT. The CDR3 is made up of 15 amino acids. The CDR3 nucleotides are TGTGCCAGCAGTGAAGCGGCAGGGGGAACCGGGGAGCTGTTTTTT. Translated: CASSEAAGGTGELFF.

This clone was counted between two and nine times. The chain is built from TRBV20-1 and TRBJ2-5; a possible D gene is TRBD1 (5 bases). The CDR3 is 11 amino acids. V lost 8 bases and J lost 3, with 10 bases in between. Germline CDR1 and CDR2: DFQATT and SNEGSKA (reference sequence). The CDR3 spells CSPAREETQYF. Here the CDR3 DNA reads TGCAGTCCCGCCAGGGAAGAGACCCAGTACTTC.

The chain is built from TRBV7-9 and TRBJ2-1, with 10 nucleotides matching TRBD1. The CDR3 spans 16 residues. V lost 0 bases to trimming and J lost 7 bases; unmatched junction nucleotides: 6. Germline CDR1 is SEHNR and CDR2 is FQNEAQ (reference sequence). This CDR3 reads CASSLAQDRGRNEQFF. The CDR3 nucleotides read TGTGCCAGCAGCTTAGCGCAAGACAGGGGGCGGAATGAGCAGTTCTTC.

V and J are TRBV28 and TRBJ2-5; 9 positions agree with TRBD2. V lost 7 bases, J lost 5 bases, and 8 bases stayed unmatched. Germline V lookup: CDR1 MDHEN, CDR2 SYDVKM. The CDR3 is 14 residues long. The CDR3 DNA is TGTGCCAGCATGCGCGGGGGGGCAGGGGAGACCCAGTACTTC. It codes for CASMRGGAGETQYF.

The chain carries TRBV30 and TRBJ2-5, with TRBD1 matching 8 bases. The trim removed 2 bases at V and 5 bases at J, leaving 7 bases unmatched. CDR3 length: 14 amino acids. The germline V gene has CDR1 GTSNPN and CDR2 SVGIG (reference sequence). CDR3 sequence (DNA): TGTGCCTGGAGTCGTACAGGGGGTTTGGAGACCCAGTACTTC. It translates to CAWSRTGGLETQYF.

This clone was counted only a few times. This sample also contains other DNA sequences that code for the same CDR3. The V call is TRBV7-9, the J call TRBJ2-7, with D possibly being TRBD1 (6 bases). Germline lookup yields CDR1 SEHNR and CDR2 FQNEAQ (reference sequence). The CDR3 contains 12 residues. Trimming stripped 4 bases from V and 4 bases from J, with 8 bases between. The CDR3 DNA reads TGTGCCAGCAGCTCTCAGGGGTACGAGCAGTACTTC. Translating gives CASSSQGYEQYF.

This clone was detected only a few times. The chain links TRBV27 to TRBJ2-1; 11 bases map to TRBD2. V was pared by 7 bases and J by 0 bases, with 8 bases of the junction left unmatched. CDR3 length equals 17 residues. Germline-derived CDR1 and CDR2 are MNHEY and SMNVEV (reference sequence). The CDR3 region is CASNPTSGISSYNEQFF. The CDR3 DNA sequence: TGTGCCAGCAACCCGACTAGCGGGATCAGCTCCTACAATGAGCAGTTCTTC.

This clone was counted a few times. The chain uses TRBV6-5 and TRBJ2-7; TRBD2 is a possible D gene (5 bases). The V end was cut by 0 bases, the J end by 0 bases, with 12 bases between. The CDR3 extends over 16 amino acids. The germline V gene encodes CDR1 MNHEY and CDR2 SVGAGI. CDR3 coding DNA: TGTGCCAGCAGTTACTCCCAGCGGCAGAACTCCTACGAGCAGTACTTC. It yields the protein CASSYSQRQNSYEQYF.

In this sample, this clone turned up a few times. The gene calls are TRBV29-1 and TRBJ1-1; D unresolved. V lost 6 bases, J lost 0 bases, and 14 bases lay in between. CDR3 length: 14 amino acids. In germline, CDR1 is SQVTM, CDR2 ANQGSEA. The CDR3 here is CSVALCVLNTEAFF. In DNA, the CDR3 is TGCAGCGTGGCCCTCTGTGTCCTGAACACTGAAGCTTTCTTT.

The chain has TRBV5-1 and TRBJ1-2, with TRBD1 matching over 8 bases. The trim removed 4 bases at V and 4 bases at J, leaving 6 bases unmatched. This CDR3 spans 14 amino acids. Germline V gene sequence: CDR1 SGHRS, CDR2 YFSETQ. CDR3: CASSLTGQAYGYTF. CDR3 coding DNA: TGCGCCAGCAGCCTTACGGGACAGGCCTATGGCTACACCTTC.

The J gene is TRBJ1-1, the V gene TRBV28; the D gene is possibly TRBD1 (6 bases). There are 15 residues in the CDR3. The V and J ends lost 5 bases and 3 bases respectively, with 16 bases between them. Germline CDR1 and CDR2: MDHEN and SYDVKM. The CDR3 is CASSPLDSWYTEAFF. As DNA, the CDR3 is TGTGCCAGCAGTCCACTGGACAGTTGGTACACTGAAGCTTTCTTT.

There are a few counts of this clone. This sequence joins TRBV7-9 and TRBJ1-2, with D possibly being TRBD1 (6 bases). Trimming left V 0 bases short and J 4 bases short, with 12 bases between. CDR1 and CDR2 from the germline V gene are SEHNR and FQNEAQ (reference sequence). This CDR3 is built from 15 residues. CDR3 nucleotides: TGTGCCAGCAGCTTAGCTGATGGGGGCTCCTATGGCTACACCTTC. It specifies CASSLADGGSYGYTF.

This clone has only a few counts. The chain employs TRBV7-9 and TRBJ1-5, with TRBD1 identical over 9 bases. CDR3 length: 16 amino acids. V trimming: 5 bases; J trimming: 6 bases; junction bases outside the gene matches: 11. CDR1 is SEHNR, CDR2 FQNEAQ, per germline (reference sequence). CDR3 sequence: CASSPGAGTGIQPQHF. The CDR3 bases are TGTGCCAGCAGCCCTGGTGCCGGGACAGGGATTCAGCCCCAGCATTTT.

V and J are TRBV29-1 and TRBJ1-1; possible D gene TRBD1, 5 bases. Germline CDR1 reads SQVTM; CDR2 reads ANQGSEA. The CDR3 spans 17 residues. V was pared by 4 bases and J by 1 base, with 22 bases between. CDR3 protein: CSVGVLPGLRTNTEAFF. CDR3 nucleotide sequence: TGCAGCGTTGGAGTACTCCCGGGACTCAGGACGAACACTGAAGCTTTCTTT.

The sample holds a few counts of this clone. This rearrangement joins TRBV30 to TRBJ1-5; 7 bases map to TRBD1. Losses at the gene ends were 5 bases for V and 6 bases for J; bases not matched to a gene: 7. Germline assignment: CDR1 GTSNPN and CDR2 SVGIG (reference sequence). This CDR3 is built from 13 residues. The CDR3 here is CAWAGAGGQPQHF. In DNA, the CDR3 is TGTGCCTGGGCCGGGGCAGGGGGTCAGCCCCAGCATTTT.

The J gene is TRBJ1-5, the V gene TRBV9, with unresolved D. Germline V gene sequence: CDR1 SGDLS, CDR2 YYNGEE. Trimming removed 0 bases from V and 5 bases from J, with 6 bases in between. The CDR3 sequence is 13 residues long. CDR3 DNA sequence: TGTGCCAGCAGCGTAGCGGACTATCAGCCCCAGCATTTT. Translated, it gives CASSVADYQPQHF.

In its sample, this clone was seen once. The chain joins TRBV7-3 to TRBJ2-3, with a weak D call TRBD2 (7 bases). Between the trimmed V and J ends, which lost 3 bases and 4 bases, there was a span of 14 bases. The CDR3 sequence is 15 residues long. Germline CDR1 SGHTA, CDR2 FQGTGA. CDR3 in amino acids: CASSLSGGRPDTQYF. The CDR3 DNA sequence: TGTGCCAGCAGCTTGTCCGGGGGGCGGCCAGATACGCAGTATTTT. Looking up the rest from reference TRBV7-3 and TRBJ2-3 gives the full variable domain: GAGVSQTPSNKVTEKGKYVELRCDPISGHTALYWYRQSLGQGPEFLIYFQGTGAADDSGLPNDRFFAVRPEGSVSTLKIQRTERGDSAVYLCASSLSGGRPDTQYFGPGTRLTVL.

As for this clone: The identical CDR3 is also encoded by other nucleotide sequences in the sample. The chain uses TRBV9 and TRBJ2-5; TRBD1 is a possible D gene (5 bases). In germline, CDR1 is SGDLS, CDR2 YYNGEE. The CDR3 length is 13 residues. V was pared by 1 base and J by 4 bases, with 8 bases between. DNA of the CDR3: TGTGCCAGCAGCGTATCAGGGCGAGAGACCCAGTACTTC. Translating it yields CASSVSGRETQYF.

V is TRBV15 and J is TRBJ2-6; D gene unclear. The CDR3 contains 14 residues. V gave up 3 bases and J gave up 2 bases, with 5 bases separating them. CDR1 is LNHNV and CDR2 is YYDKDF in the germline V gene (reference sequence). Here the CDR3 reads CATSSPAGANVLTF. CDR3 sequence (DNA): TGTGCCACCAGCAGCCCCGCTGGGGCCAACGTCCTGACTTTC.

CDR3 sequence reads: CASSVRQSTADTQYF. The CDR3 nucleotides read TGTGCCAGCAGCGTACGACAGAGTACGGCAGATACGCAGTATTTT. The rearrangement links TRBV9 to TRBJ2-3; the D gene is possibly TRBD1 (5 bases). The germline V gene encodes CDR1 SGDLS and CDR2 YYNGEE. The CDR3 is made up of 15 amino acids. V was cut by 1 base and J by 4 bases, with 13 bases left in between.

The CDR3 nucleotides read TGTGCCAGCAGGAAGAGGCAGACCAACTATGGCTACACCTTC. Translation: CASRKRQTNYGYTF. The rearrangement uses TRBV2 and TRBJ1-2; D remains unclear. The CDR3 length is 14 residues. Germline V CDR1 and CDR2: SNHLY, FYNNEI. V was shortened by 6 bases and J by 2 bases, with 13 bases between the two germline ends. Complete variable domain (other parts from reference TRBV2 and TRBJ1-2): EPEVTQTPSHQVTQMGQEVILRCVPISNHLYFYWYRQILGQKVEFLVSFYNNEISEKSEIFDDQFSVERPDGSNFTLKIRSTKLEDSAMYFCASRKRQTNYGYTFGSGTRLTVV.

The chain is built from TRBV5-4 and TRBJ2-7; 8 bases map to TRBD2. Germline V gene sequence: CDR1 SGHNT, CDR2 YYREEE (reference sequence). Trimming cost V 0 bases and J 2 bases; bases outside gene matches: 7. The length of the CDR3 is 16 residues. CDR3 residues: CASSLGGAGAPYEQYF. The CDR3 DNA reads TGTGCCAGCAGCTTGGGAGGAGCGGGAGCCCCCTACGAGCAGTACTTC. The whole variable domain, remainder taken from reference TRBV5-4 and TRBJ2-7, is ETGVTQSPTHLIKTRGQQVTLRCSSQSGHNTVSWYQQALGQGPQFIFQYYREEENGRGNFPPRFSGLQFPNYSSELNVNALELDDSALYLCASSLGGAGAPYEQYFGPGTRLTVT.

In this sample, this clone turned up a few times. This rearrangement joins TRBV9 to TRBJ2-1; 10 nucleotides align to TRBD1. Germline V gives CDR1 SGDLS, CDR2 YYNGEE. J gave up 9 bases and V 6 bases, and 12 bases lay outside the gene matches. CDR3 size: 15 residues. The CDR3 nucleotides read TGTGCCAGCAACCTCGGACAGGGGGGAGCGGGTGAGCAGTTCTTC. It encodes CASNLGQGGAGEQFF.

This clone came up a few times. The chain joins TRBV6-1 to TRBJ2-1, with TRBD2 matching 9 bases. Losses at the gene ends were 7 bases for V and 7 bases for J; bases not matched to a gene: 11. Germline V gene lookup returns CDR1 MNHNS and CDR2 SASEGT. This CDR3 spans 15 amino acids. In DNA form, the CDR3 reads TGTGCCAGCATGGAGGGCGGGAGGGCCACGAATGAGCAGTTCTTC. Translation: CASMEGGRATNEQFF.

In this sample, this clone turned up a few times. The J gene is TRBJ2-6, the V gene TRBV5-6; D is uncertain. Deletions cut 1 base from V and 0 bases from J, with 5 bases between. Per germline, CDR1 SGHDT and CDR2 YYEEEE. The CDR3 runs 15 residues. The CDR3, as DNA: TGTGCCAGCAGCTTGACGGTCTCTGGGGCCAACGTCCTGACTTTC. Translated, it gives CASSLTVSGANVLTF.

This clone has more than one count but fewer than ten. This chain uses TRBV15 with TRBJ1-1; the match to TRBD1 covers 9 bases. Unmatched junction bases numbered 7, after V lost 6 bases and J lost 5 bases. Per germline, CDR1 LNHNV and CDR2 YYDKDF (reference sequence). There are 14 residues in the CDR3. CDR3 sequence reads: CATRRTGVGTEAFF. As DNA, the CDR3 is TGTGCCACCAGGCGGACAGGGGTAGGGACTGAAGCTTTCTTT.

V and J are TRBV28 and TRBJ1-2, with TRBD1 identical over 7 bases. CDR1 is MDHEN and CDR2 is SYDVKM in the germline V gene. This CDR3 has 16 amino acids. V lost 2 bases, J lost 8 bases, and 14 bases stayed unmatched. The CDR3 sequence: CASSLVNRGSTIGYTF. The DNA for the CDR3 is TGTGCCAGCAGTTTAGTAAACAGGGGAAGTACTATCGGCTACACCTTC.